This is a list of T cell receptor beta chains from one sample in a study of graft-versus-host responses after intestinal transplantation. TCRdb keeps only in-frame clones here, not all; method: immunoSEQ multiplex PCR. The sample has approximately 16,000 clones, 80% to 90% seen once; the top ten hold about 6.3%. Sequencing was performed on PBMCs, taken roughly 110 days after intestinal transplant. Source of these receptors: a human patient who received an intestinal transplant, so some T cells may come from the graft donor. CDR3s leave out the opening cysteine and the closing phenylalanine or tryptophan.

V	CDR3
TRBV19	ASTSGRRNEQF
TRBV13	ASSLGHTAGTSGSPNTGELF
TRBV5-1	ASSVDRGAGETQY
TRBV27	ASSSLGGETQY
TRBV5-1	ASSLKQTEWETQY
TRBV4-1	ASTPRGASTEAF
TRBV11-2	ASSLDHTSGRPSYNEQF
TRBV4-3	ASSHYLEGEAKNIQY
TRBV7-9	ASSSTAYQETQY
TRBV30	AWSPLGGTGLLSYEQY
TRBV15	ATSRGRLHQETQY
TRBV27	ASSPSKAGEQY
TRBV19	ASSPGQGYNSPLH
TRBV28	ASNGAAYEQY
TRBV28	ASKLTGEQF
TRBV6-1	ASSDVRAPGKYGYT
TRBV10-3	AISVGGRGNEQF
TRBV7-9	ASSLGAGGHQYEQY
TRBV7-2	ASSLARQGDGYT
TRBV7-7	ASSPLGRGGREQY
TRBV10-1	ASSERPLLAKNIQY
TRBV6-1	ASGGTVSYEQY
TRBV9	ASSLSGQNYGYT
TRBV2	ASTFAEYYEQY
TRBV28	ASSLGIRNTEAF
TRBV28	ASTKRLGETQY
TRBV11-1	ASRQRQGMVYEQY
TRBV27	ASSLSTAYNEQF
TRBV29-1	SVEADSSSYEQY
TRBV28	ASSLKGGQPQH
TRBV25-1	ASSEWGTSRTDTQY
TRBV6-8	ASSTRKSSRKTYGYT
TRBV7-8	ASSPGLAGGPAYNEQF
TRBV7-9	ASSLGGGNQPQH
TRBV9	ASSVGGGTRGGNEQF
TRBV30	AWSVLEGAKTQY
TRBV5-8	ASSAQAGGANEKLF
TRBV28	ASSLKDTQY
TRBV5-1	ASSPSAQGQETQY
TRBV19	ASSAQGGDQPQH
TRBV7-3	ASSLRGTGDEQY
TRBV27	ASSPIRGRGTGELF
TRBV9	ASSRYTGATEAF
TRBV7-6	ASSPLGVGGWGEQY
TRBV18	ASSPTGGSSYEQY
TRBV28	ASNFRSSGNQPQH
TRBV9	ASSPEVAGGSNEQF
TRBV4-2	ASSQADRGSYNEQF
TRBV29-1	SVEVGTGTGELF
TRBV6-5	ASSYRLSSTDTQY
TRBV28	ASSLEREGETQY
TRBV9	ASSGYVGSSYEQY
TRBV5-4	ASSLDADMNTEAF